The next 13 T cell receptor beta chains were all read from a single sample in a study of identical twins. TCRdb re-analysed the 5' RACE reads in MiXCR, keeping a single row per CDR3 protein. The sample lists some 1,600,000 distinct CDR3 sequences, about 32% occurring once. The specimen was cord blood. The receptors shown here come from a newborn girl in good health.

The chain links TRBV15 to TRBJ1-6, with D perhaps matching TRBD1 (6 bases). This CDR3 has 17 residues. Germline lookup yields CDR1 LNHNV and CDR2 YYDKDF (reference sequence). The germline V and J ends were trimmed by 0 bases and 13 bases, with 22 bases remaining between them. This CDR3 is CATSRDEGDPRESPLHF. CDR3 nucleotides: TGTGCCACCAGCAGAGATGAGGGGGACCCCCGCGAATCCCCCCTCCACTTT.

About this clonotype itself: A read error is possible here, since a much larger clone lies one base away. The chain recombines TRBV10-3 with TRBJ2-7; D is unresolved. The CDR3 runs to 12 residues. Germline-derived CDR1 and CDR2 are ENHRY and SYGVKD. CDR3 residues: CAIGDKTYEQYF. CDR3 nucleotide sequence: TGTGCCATCGGTGACAAAACCTACGAGCAGTACTTC.

This chain joins TRBV20-1 and TRBJ2-7; perhaps TRBD1 as D (5 bases). V was shortened by 6 bases and J by 0 bases, with 15 bases between the two germline ends. Germline CDR1 reads DFQATT; CDR2 reads SNEGSKA (reference sequence). This CDR3 is 14 amino acids long. DNA for the CDR3: TGCAGTGCGCCCACCCTAGGGGCCTCCTACGAGCAGTACTTC. It encodes CSAPTLGASYEQYF.

This clonotype has just a few counts. This chain uses TRBV6-6 with TRBJ1-2; 9 positions agree with TRBD1. The CDR3 is 14 amino acids. Per the germline V gene, CDR1 is MNHNY and CDR2 is SVGAGI (reference sequence). V gave up 0 bases and J gave up 6 bases; unmatched junction bases: 2. The CDR3 DNA is TGTGCCAGCAGTTACTCCGGACAGGGGAATGGCTACACCTTC. Encoded protein: CASSYSGQGNGYTF.

Only a few counts were recorded for this clonotype. CDR3 sequence (DNA): TGTGCCAGCAGCCAAGATCTTGTAAGGGCAATGGATACGCAGTATTTT. Translated, it gives CASSQDLVRAMDTQYF. The V call is TRBV4-2, the J call TRBJ2-3, with D hard to call. Deletions cut 0 bases from V and 6 bases from J, with 16 bases between. Germline V CDR1 and CDR2: LGHNA, YNFKEQ. The CDR3 runs to 16 residues.

This clonotype has more than one count but fewer than ten. The chain recombines TRBV14 with TRBJ2-7; possibly TRBD2 for D (6 bases). This CDR3 comprises 18 residues. Trimming took off 2 bases at V and 1 base at J, with 21 bases between the two ends. The germline gives CDR1 SGHDN, CDR2 FVKESK. The CDR3 bases are TGTGCCAGCAGCCAATTCGTCGTCGGGGAGGCCGAATCCTACGAGCAGTACTTC. It encodes CASSQFVVGEAESYEQYF.

This clonotype was seen more than once but under ten times. CDR3 amino acids: CSASSGTSGRDEQFF. The CDR3 nucleotides read TGCAGTGCTAGTTCGGGGACTAGCGGGAGGGATGAGCAGTTCTTC. The V gene is TRBV20-1, the J gene TRBJ2-1, with 16 bases that match TRBD2. The CDR3 has 15 amino acids. The V gene's germline CDR1 is DFQATT and CDR2 SNEGSKA (reference sequence). The ends lost 3 bases at V and 8 bases at J; junction bases unmatched: 4.

The CDR3 is CASSPRTLYNEQFF. In DNA form, the CDR3 reads TGTGCCAGCAGCCCTCGCACACTGTACAATGAGCAGTTCTTC. The chain couples TRBV12-3 or TRBV12-4 to TRBJ2-1; D not resolved. The ends were cut back, 6 bases at V and 4 bases at J, with 13 bases in the middle. The CDR3 sequence is 14 residues long.

This clonotype has more than one count but fewer than ten. The CDR3 DNA follows: TGTGCCAGCAGTTTTCAGGGGAAGACCCAGTACTTC. Its protein is CASSFQGKTQYF. This chain joins TRBV25-1 and TRBJ2-5; D perhaps matches TRBD1 (6 bases). V was pared by 5 bases and J by 6 bases, with 10 bases between. CDR3 size: 12 residues. From germline, CDR1 is MGHDK and CDR2 SYGVNS.

V and J are TRBV7-2 and TRBJ1-6, with TRBD1 matching over 9 bases. J lost 7 bases, V lost 1 base, and 5 bases had no gene match. This CDR3 is 16 amino acids long. Germline V gene data show CDR1 as SGHTA and CDR2 as FQGNSA. The CDR3 sequence: CASSLVSQGANSPLHF. Here the CDR3 DNA reads TGTGCCAGCAGCTTAGTTTCACAGGGGGCAAATTCACCCCTCCACTTT. The whole variable domain, filled in from reference TRBV7-2 and TRBJ1-6, reads GAGVSQSPSNKVTEKGKDVELRCDPISGHTALYWYRQSLGQGLEFLIYFQGNSAPDKSGLPSDRFSAERTGGSVSTLTIQRTQQEDSAVYLCASSLVSQGANSPLHFGNGTRLTVT.

The gene calls are TRBV25-1 and TRBJ1-2; 11 bases are a match to TRBD1. The trim removed 3 bases at V and 7 bases at J, leaving 1 base unmatched. This CDR3 has 13 residues. Germline V gene lookup returns CDR1 MGHDK and CDR2 SYGVNS. CDR3 residues: CASSEDRGLGYTF. The CDR3 bases are TGTGCCAGCAGTGAGGACAGGGGGCTTGGCTACACCTTC.

Turning to this clonotype: Relative to the germline gene, one junction end is altered; a read error may explain this. The chain joins TRBV3-1 to TRBJ2-5; D is ambiguous. The CDR3 is 12 amino acids. CDR1 and CDR2 (germline): LGHDT, YNNKEL (reference sequence). CDR3 in DNA: TGTGCCGGCAGCCAAGACACAGAGACCCAGTACTTC. Translating it yields CAGSQDTETQYF.

This chain joins TRBV20-1 and TRBJ2-7, with TRBD1 as a possible D gene (6 bases). CDR1 is DFQATT, CDR2 SNEGSKA, per germline (reference sequence). The CDR3 length is 14 residues. Trimming took 0 bases from V and 0 from J, leaving 9 bases between them. The CDR3 loop is CSARDGQFSYEQYF. The CDR3 DNA is TGCAGTGCTAGAGACGGACAGTTCTCCTACGAGCAGTACTTC.